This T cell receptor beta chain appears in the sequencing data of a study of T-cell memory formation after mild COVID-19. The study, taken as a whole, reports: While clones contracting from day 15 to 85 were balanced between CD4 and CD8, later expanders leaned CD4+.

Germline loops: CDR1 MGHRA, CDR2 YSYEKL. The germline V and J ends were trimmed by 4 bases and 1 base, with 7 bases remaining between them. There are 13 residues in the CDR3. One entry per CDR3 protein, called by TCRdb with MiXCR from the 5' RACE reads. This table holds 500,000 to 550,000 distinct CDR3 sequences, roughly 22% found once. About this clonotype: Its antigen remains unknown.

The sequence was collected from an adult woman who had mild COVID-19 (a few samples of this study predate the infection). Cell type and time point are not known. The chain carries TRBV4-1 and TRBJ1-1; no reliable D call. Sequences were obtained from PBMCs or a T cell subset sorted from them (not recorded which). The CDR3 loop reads CASSRHRNTEAFF. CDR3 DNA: TGCGCCAGCAGCCGACACAGGAACACTGAAGCTTTCTTT.